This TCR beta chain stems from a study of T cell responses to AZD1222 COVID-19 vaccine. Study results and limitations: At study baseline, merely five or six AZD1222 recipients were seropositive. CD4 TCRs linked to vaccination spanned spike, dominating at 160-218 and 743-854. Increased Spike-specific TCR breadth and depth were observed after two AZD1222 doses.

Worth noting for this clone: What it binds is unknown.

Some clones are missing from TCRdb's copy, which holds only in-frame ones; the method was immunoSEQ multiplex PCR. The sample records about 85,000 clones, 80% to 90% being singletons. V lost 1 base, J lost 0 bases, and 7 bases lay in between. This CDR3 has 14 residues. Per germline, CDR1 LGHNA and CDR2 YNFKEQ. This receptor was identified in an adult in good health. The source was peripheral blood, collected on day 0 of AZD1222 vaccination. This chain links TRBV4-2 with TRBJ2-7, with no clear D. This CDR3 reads CASSQGQNSYEQYF. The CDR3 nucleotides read TGTGCCAGCAGCCAAGGTCAGAACTCCTACGAGCAGTACTTC.